This T cell receptor (beta chain) was sequenced for a study of response to subunit inactivated influenza vaccine. Study-level results: The authors suggested that few new T cells are recruited per seasonal influenza vaccination.

This clonotype occurred many times. The antigen is unknown. TCRdb ran MiXCR on the RT-PCR reads and lists one entry per CDR3 protein. The repertoire includes hundreds of thousands of distinct CDR3 sequences, about 25% of them detected once, and 1.9% sits in the top ten. The sequencing used CD4+ T cells sorted from PBMCs, collected roughly 5 days after vaccination. The sequence was obtained from a man aged 50 to 59 who received an inactivated influenza vaccine.

CDR3 coding DNA: TGTGCCAGCAGCGGAGTTTCGGGTGCTCTCAAGGCCGGGGAGCTGTTTTTT. It yields the protein CASSGVSGALKAGELFF. This chain links TRBV9 with TRBJ2-2; no reliable D call. V dropped 3 bases and J dropped 6 bases, with 21 bases sitting between them. The CDR3 has 17 amino acids. Per germline, CDR1 SGDLS and CDR2 YYNGEE.